This TCR beta chain was observed in a study of beta chain features in type 1 diabetes. General study findings and limits: People with Type 1 diabetes carried modestly yet significantly shorter TCRB CDR3s in all four CD4+ subsets.

TCRB transcripts that were expressed got sequenced, as all of the isolated RNA had been reverse transcribed. Produced via immunoSEQ multiplex PCR; TCRdb's table is partial and in-frame only. The table records nearly 350,000 clones, around 9.3% of them present only once. This clone occurred a few times. The target antigen is unknown. Cells sorted by CD45RO/CCR7/CD25/CD127/CD95/CD27 comprised CD4+ naive, central memory, regulatory and stem cell-like memory cells. Germline V gives CDR1 SEHNR, CDR2 FQNEAQ (reference sequence). The CDR3 contains 13 residues. Trimming cost V 2 bases and J 5 bases, with 9 bases left between them.

The specimen sequenced was central memory CD4+ T cells from blood. The chain is built from TRBV7-9 and TRBJ1-2; weak D call: TRBD1 (6 bases). The sequence was obtained from a man younger than 40 with type 1 diabetes. CDR3 in amino acids: CASSLRQGYGYTF. DNA for the CDR3: TGTGCCAGCAGCTTACGGCAGGGGTATGGCTACACCTTC.